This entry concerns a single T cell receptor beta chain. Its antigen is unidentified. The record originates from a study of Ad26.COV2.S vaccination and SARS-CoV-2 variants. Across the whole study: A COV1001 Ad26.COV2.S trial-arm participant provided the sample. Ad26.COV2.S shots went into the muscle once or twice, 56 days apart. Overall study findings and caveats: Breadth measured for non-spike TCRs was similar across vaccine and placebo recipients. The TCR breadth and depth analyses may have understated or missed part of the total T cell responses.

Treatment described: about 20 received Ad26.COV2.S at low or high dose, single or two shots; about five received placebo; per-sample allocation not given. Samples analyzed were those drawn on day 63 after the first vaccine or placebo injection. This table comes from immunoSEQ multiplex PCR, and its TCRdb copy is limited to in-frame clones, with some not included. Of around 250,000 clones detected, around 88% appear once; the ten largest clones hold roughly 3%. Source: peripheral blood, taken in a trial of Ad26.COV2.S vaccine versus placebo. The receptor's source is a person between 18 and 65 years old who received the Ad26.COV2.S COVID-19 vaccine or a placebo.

DNA for the CDR3: TGTGCCAGCAGCTATGAGACCTACAATGAGCAGTTCTTC. It yields the protein CASSYETYNEQFF. The chain is built from TRBV6-2 or TRBV6-3 and TRBJ2-1, with D unresolved. Germline CDR1 MNHEY, CDR2 SVGEGT. The CDR3 is 13 residues long. Trimming left V 6 bases short and J 2 bases short, with 8 bases between.